The rows below give T cell receptor beta chains drawn from one sample of a study of type 1 regulatory T cells. TCRdb re-called the reads with MiXCR, one entry per CDR3 protein. The sample carries fewer than 75,000 distinct CDR3 sequences, just under 50% recorded once. These receptors lack a known antigen. The specimen was cultured non-Tr1 T cells, either the whole culture or a sorted T cell fraction (not recorded which). The receptor set was obtained from a human donor in good health. CDR3s include the opening cysteine and the closing phenylalanine or tryptophan. D genes are given only for firm matches. Not all rows give a size; the values are once, few, many and, for expanded clones, a class.

V: TRBV5-1
D: .
size: few
J: TRBJ1-6
DNA: TGCGCCAGCAGCCTCTGGGGGGGGGGTAATTCACCCCTCCACTTT
CDR3: CASSLWGGGNSPLHF

V: TRBV11-2
D: .
size: .
J: TRBJ1-2
DNA: TGTGCCAGCAGCTTAGAGGGGCAGGGGCATGGCTACACCTTC
CDR3: CASSLEGQGHGYTF

V: TRBV12-3/TRBV12-4
D: TRBD2
size: few
J: TRBJ2-3
DNA: TGTGCCAGCAGCCGACGGGGGGGCCTTAGCACAGATACGCAGTATTTT
CDR3: CASSRRGGLSTDTQYF

V: TRBV15
D: TRBD1
size: .
J: TRBJ1-5
DNA: TGTGCCACCAGCAGCAACATCGCCCCAAGAGACAGGGTCGGTCAGCCCCAGCATTTT
CDR3: CATSSNIAPRDRVGQPQHF

V: TRBV20-1
D: .
size: .
J: TRBJ2-2
DNA: TGCAGTGCTAGAGATCGCAGGGTCGGCACCGGGGAGCTGTTTTTT
CDR3: CSARDRRVGTGELFF

V: TRBV5-6
D: .
size: few
J: TRBJ1-1
DNA: TGTGCCAGCAGCGGTATTATGGGTACTGAAGCTTTCTTT
CDR3: CASSGIMGTEAFF

V: TRBV5-6
D: .
size: .
J: TRBJ1-6
DNA: TGTGCCAGCAGCATGGGGCCGACAGGAGAGAGACCCCTCCACTTT
CDR3: CASSMGPTGERPLHF

V: TRBV9
D: .
size: .
J: TRBJ2-3
DNA: TGTGCCAGCAGCGTAGAGCCCAACACATTGGATACGCAGTATTTT
CDR3: CASSVEPNTLDTQYF

V: TRBV6-5
D: TRBD1
size: .
J: TRBJ2-1
DNA: TGTGCCAGCAGCCTTGGACAGGGTGCTGAGCAGTTCTTC
CDR3: CASSLGQGAEQFF

V: TRBV6-2/TRBV6-3
D: TRBD1
size: .
J: TRBJ1-1
DNA: TGTGCCAGCAGTTCGGGCATTCGGACAGGGCGTTCAACTGAAGCTTTCTTT
CDR3: CASSSGIRTGRSTEAFF

V: TRBV20-1
D: TRBD1
size: .
J: TRBJ1-6
DNA: TGCAGTGCTTACCGGGACAGGGGGCGTGAATTGAAGGATTCACCCCTCCACTTT
CDR3: CSAYRDRGRELKDSPLHF

V: TRBV7-2
D: .
size: .
J: TRBJ2-4
DNA: TGTGCCAGCAGCTTACAGAGTCTAGCCAAAAACATTCAGTACTTC
CDR3: CASSLQSLAKNIQYF

V: TRBV7-9
D: .
size: .
J: TRBJ2-1
DNA: TGTGCCAGCAGCTTAGTTGGCTGGCAGTTCTTC
CDR3: CASSLVGWQFF

V: TRBV29-1
D: TRBD2
size: once
J: TRBJ2-5
DNA: TGCAGCGCCCGGACTAGCGGGGAGGAGACCCAGTACTTC
CDR3: CSARTSGEETQYF

V: TRBV7-2
D: TRBD1
size: .
J: TRBJ1-2
DNA: TGTGCCAGCAGCTCCGGGACAGGGGCGGGTAACTATGGCTACACCTTC
CDR3: CASSSGTGAGNYGYTF

V: TRBV20-1
D: .
size: once
J: TRBJ2-3
DNA: TGCAGTGCACGTGGGGGCCTACCGTTTAGCACAGATACGCAGTATTTT
CDR3: CSARGGLPFSTDTQYF

V: TRBV3-1
D: .
size: .
J: TRBJ1-5
DNA: TGTGCCAGCAGCCCAGGGGACCTCAGCAATCAGCCCCAGCATTTT
CDR3: CASSPGDLSNQPQHF

V: TRBV20-1
D: .
size: .
J: TRBJ1-2
DNA: TGCAGTGCAAGGAGCGGGCCCTATGGCTACACCTTC
CDR3: CSARSGPYGYTF

V: TRBV29-1
D: .
size: .
J: TRBJ2-7
DNA: TGCAGCGTTGAAGGACGGGCCACTAACGAGCAGTACTTC
CDR3: CSVEGRATNEQYF

V: TRBV5-1
D: .
size: few
J: TRBJ1-1
DNA: TGCGCCAGCAGCCCCCACCTGGGGACGAACACTGAAGCTTTCTTT
CDR3: CASSPHLGTNTEAFF

V: TRBV20-1
D: .
size: few
J: TRBJ2-5
DNA: TGCAGTGCTAGAGATCGGGTCAGGCTTTCTACCCAGTACTTC
CDR3: CSARDRVRLSTQYF

V: TRBV4-1
D: .
size: .
J: TRBJ1-2
DNA: TGCGCCAGCAGCTCCCTCGGGGGGCGGGATGGCTACACCTTC
CDR3: CASSSLGGRDGYTF

V: TRBV18
D: .
size: .
J: TRBJ1-2
DNA: TGTGCCAGCTCACCCGGACAGAACGAAGGCTACACCTTC
CDR3: CASSPGQNEGYTF

V: TRBV18
D: .
size: few
J: TRBJ2-1
DNA: TGTGCCAGCTCACCATTAAGGGATGGTGAGCAGTTCTTC
CDR3: CASSPLRDGEQFF

V: TRBV2
D: .
size: few
J: TRBJ1-3
DNA: TGTGCCAGCAGGGTCGACATGTCGGGAAACACCATATATTTT
CDR3: CASRVDMSGNTIYF

V: TRBV20-1
D: .
size: .
J: TRBJ2-7
DNA: TGCAGTGCTAGTAGACAGGTGTCCGCCTACGAGCAGTACTTC
CDR3: CSASRQVSAYEQYF

V: TRBV7-2
D: .
size: .
J: TRBJ2-7
DNA: TGTGCCAGCAGCTTAGATAGAGGAGGTGGCGGGGGCTTCTACGAGCAGTACTTC
CDR3: CASSLDRGGGGGFYEQYF

V: TRBV5-1
D: TRBD1
size: few
J: TRBJ2-1
DNA: TGCGCCAGCAGCTTGGATCTGGGACAGGCCTACAATGAGCAGTTCTTC
CDR3: CASSLDLGQAYNEQFF

V: TRBV20-1
D: .
size: .
J: TRBJ2-7
DNA: TGCAGTGCCCAGGGGAGGATCTCCTACGAGCAGTACTTC
CDR3: CSAQGRISYEQYF

V: TRBV19
D: .
size: .
J: TRBJ1-1
DNA: TGTGCCAGTAGTTTAGATGAGTACACTGAAGCTTTCTTT
CDR3: CASSLDEYTEAFF

V: TRBV10-2
D: .
size: .
J: TRBJ1-1
DNA: TGCGCCAGCAGACAGGGGAACACTGAAGCTTTCTTT
CDR3: CASRQGNTEAFF

V: TRBV7-9
D: .
size: .
J: TRBJ2-1
DNA: TGTGCCAGCAGCTGGGTCGGCAATGAGCAGTTCTTC
CDR3: CASSWVGNEQFF

V: TRBV12-3/TRBV12-4
D: .
size: .
J: TRBJ2-1
DNA: TGTGCCAGCAGTTTCTTCCCAAACAATGAGCAGTTCTTC
CDR3: CASSFFPNNEQFF

V: TRBV7-2
D: .
size: few
J: TRBJ1-3
DNA: TGTGCCAGCAGCTTATCGAGTGGAAACACCATATATTTT
CDR3: CASSLSSGNTIYF

V: TRBV20-1
D: TRBD2
size: medium-sized
J: TRBJ2-1
DNA: TGCAGTGCTCTTAGCGGGGGGGACCTTGGGAATGAGCAGTTCTTC
CDR3: CSALSGGDLGNEQFF

V: TRBV30
D: TRBD2
size: few
J: TRBJ2-1
DNA: TGTGCCTGCAAACTAGCGGGGGTCTTTGAGCAGTTCTTC
CDR3: CACKLAGVFEQFF

V: TRBV7-2
D: TRBD2
size: few
J: TRBJ2-6
DNA: TGTGCCAGCAGCTTAGTCGCAACTAGCGGGGGTTCTGGGGCCAACGTCCTGACTTTC
CDR3: CASSLVATSGGSGANVLTF

V: TRBV7-2
D: .
size: few
J: TRBJ2-3
DNA: TGTGCCAGCAGCTTAGCAAGCGGAAGCTACACAGATACGCAGTATTTT
CDR3: CASSLASGSYTDTQYF

V: TRBV15
D: TRBD2
size: .
J: TRBJ2-1
DNA: TGTGCCACCAGCAGAGAAGGTCGGGCTAGCGGGGGGCTTATTCCCATGCGGAATGAGCAGTTCTTC
CDR3: CATSREGRASGGLIPMRNEQFF

V: TRBV6-5
D: .
size: few
J: TRBJ1-2
DNA: TGTGCCAGCAGTTACTCTCATCGGGTAGGGATGGAGGGCTACACCTTC
CDR3: CASSYSHRVGMEGYTF

V: TRBV6-1
D: TRBD2
size: .
J: TRBJ2-1
DNA: TGTGCCAGCAGTTCCGGGACTAGCGGGGCCAGGCGGCAGTTCTTC
CDR3: CASSSGTSGARRQFF

V: TRBV5-1
D: .
size: .
J: TRBJ1-1
DNA: TGCGCCAGCAGCTTTGGAAGTGGGCTTGACACTGAAGCTTTCTTT
CDR3: CASSFGSGLDTEAFF

V: TRBV2
D: .
size: .
J: TRBJ1-2
DNA: TGTGCCAGCAAAGCGGATCACTATGGCTACACCTTC
CDR3: CASKADHYGYTF

V: TRBV6-1
D: TRBD1
size: once
J: TRBJ1-2
DNA: TGTGCCAGCAGTGTCTTGGGACAGGGCTTTGGCTACACCTTC
CDR3: CASSVLGQGFGYTF

V: TRBV19
D: .
size: .
J: TRBJ1-5
DNA: TGTGCCAGTAGTAAGGTAGCGGCAGGGGATAGGGGTCAGCCCCAGCATTTT
CDR3: CASSKVAAGDRGQPQHF

V: TRBV12-3/TRBV12-4
D: TRBD1
size: few
J: TRBJ1-1
DNA: TGTGCCAGCAGTTCCGGGACAGGGTCCACTGAAGCTTTCTTT
CDR3: CASSSGTGSTEAFF

V: TRBV12-3/TRBV12-4
D: .
size: .
J: TRBJ2-3
DNA: TGTGCCAGCAGTTTGGATCTAGTCCGTCGCACAGATACGCAGTATTTT
CDR3: CASSLDLVRRTDTQYF

V: TRBV7-9
D: .
size: few
J: TRBJ1-1
DNA: TGTGCCAGCAGCTTAGCGTCGGGGACAAGAATGAACACTGAAGCTTTCTTT
CDR3: CASSLASGTRMNTEAFF

V: TRBV12-3/TRBV12-4
D: .
size: .
J: TRBJ2-7
DNA: TGTGCCAGCAGCCCTTTCGGGGTCGTAGGCGACGAGCAGTACTTC
CDR3: CASSPFGVVGDEQYF

V: TRBV11-2
D: .
size: .
J: TRBJ1-1
DNA: TGTGCCAGCAGCTTAGATAGGCTGGGACTGGCTTTCTTT
CDR3: CASSLDRLGLAFF

V: TRBV20-1
D: .
size: .
J: TRBJ2-2
DNA: TGCAGTGCTAGGGGAGACGTCCTAACCGGGGAGCTGTTTTTT
CDR3: CSARGDVLTGELFF

V: TRBV5-1
D: TRBD2
size: .
J: TRBJ2-5
DNA: TGCGCCATGAGACTAGCGGGGGGGAAAGAGACCCAGTACTTC
CDR3: CAMRLAGGKETQYF

V: TRBV18
D: .
size: .
J: TRBJ1-4
DNA: TGTGCCAGCTCACCGAGGGCTAATGAAAAACTGTTTTTT
CDR3: CASSPRANEKLFF

V: TRBV28
D: TRBD2
size: .
J: TRBJ2-7
DNA: TGTGCCAGCAGTTCGTCCGCTGGGACTAGCGGGGGGGCCGGGTACGAGCAGTACTTC
CDR3: CASSSSAGTSGGAGYEQYF

V: TRBV4-3
D: .
size: few
J: TRBJ2-3
DNA: TGCGCCAGCAGCCGCCTAGACGGGGGCGGGGGCGTCCTGACAGATACGCAGTATTTT
CDR3: CASSRLDGGGGVLTDTQYF